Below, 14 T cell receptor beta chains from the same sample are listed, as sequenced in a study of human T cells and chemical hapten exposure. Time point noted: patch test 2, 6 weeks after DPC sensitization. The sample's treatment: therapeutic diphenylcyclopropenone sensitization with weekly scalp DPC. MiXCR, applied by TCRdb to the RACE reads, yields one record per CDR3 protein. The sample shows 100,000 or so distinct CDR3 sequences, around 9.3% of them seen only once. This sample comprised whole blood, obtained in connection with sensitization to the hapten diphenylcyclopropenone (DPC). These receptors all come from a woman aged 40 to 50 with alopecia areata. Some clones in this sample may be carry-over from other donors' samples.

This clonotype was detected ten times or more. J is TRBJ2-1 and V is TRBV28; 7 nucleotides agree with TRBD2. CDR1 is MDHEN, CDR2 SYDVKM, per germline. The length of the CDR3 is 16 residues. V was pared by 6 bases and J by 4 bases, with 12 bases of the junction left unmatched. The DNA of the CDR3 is TGTGCCAGCAGCCCCTGGAGCGGGGCCTCGTACAATGAGCAGTTCTTC. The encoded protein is CASSPWSGASYNEQFF. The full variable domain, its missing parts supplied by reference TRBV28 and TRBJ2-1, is DVKVTQSSRYLVKRTGEKVFLECVQDMDHENMFWYRQDPGLGLRLIYFSYDVKMKEKGDIPEGYSVSREKKERFSLILESASTNQTSMYLCASSPWSGASYNEQFFGPGTRLTVL.

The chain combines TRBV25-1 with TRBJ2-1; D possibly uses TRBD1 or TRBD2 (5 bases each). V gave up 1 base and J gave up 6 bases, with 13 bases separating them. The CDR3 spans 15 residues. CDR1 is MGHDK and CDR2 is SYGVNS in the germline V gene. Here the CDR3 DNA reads TGTGCCAGCAGTGAATCTGAGGGGATCATCAATGAGCAGTTCTTC. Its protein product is CASSESEGIINEQFF.

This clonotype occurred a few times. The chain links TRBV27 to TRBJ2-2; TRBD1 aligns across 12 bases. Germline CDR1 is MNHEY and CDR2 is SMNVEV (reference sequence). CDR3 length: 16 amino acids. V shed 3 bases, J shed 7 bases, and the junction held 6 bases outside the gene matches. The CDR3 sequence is CASSLSGTGGRGELFF. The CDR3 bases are TGTGCCAGCAGTTTGTCAGGGACAGGGGGCCGCGGGGAGCTGTTTTTT.

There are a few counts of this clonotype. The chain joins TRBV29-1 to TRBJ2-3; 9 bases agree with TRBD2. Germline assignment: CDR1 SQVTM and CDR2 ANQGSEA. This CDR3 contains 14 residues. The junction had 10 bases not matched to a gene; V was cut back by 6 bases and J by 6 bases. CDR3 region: CSVRALGLADTQYF. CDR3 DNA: TGCAGCGTCAGAGCCCTCGGACTAGCGGATACGCAGTATTTT.

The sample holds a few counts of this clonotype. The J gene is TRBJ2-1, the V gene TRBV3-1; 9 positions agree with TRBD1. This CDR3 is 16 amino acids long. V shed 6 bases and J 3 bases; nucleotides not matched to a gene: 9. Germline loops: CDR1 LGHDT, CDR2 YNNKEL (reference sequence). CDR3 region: CASSQWTGDSYNEQFF. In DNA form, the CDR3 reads TGTGCCAGCAGTCAGTGGACAGGGGACAGCTACAATGAGCAGTTCTTC.

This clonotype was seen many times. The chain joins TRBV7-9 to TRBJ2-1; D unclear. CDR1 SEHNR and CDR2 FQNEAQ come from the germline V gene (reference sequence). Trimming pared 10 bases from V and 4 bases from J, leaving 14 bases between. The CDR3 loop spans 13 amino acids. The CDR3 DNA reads TGTGCCACTCCAATGTTCCCATACAATGAGCAGTTCTTC. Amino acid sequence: CATPMFPYNEQFF.

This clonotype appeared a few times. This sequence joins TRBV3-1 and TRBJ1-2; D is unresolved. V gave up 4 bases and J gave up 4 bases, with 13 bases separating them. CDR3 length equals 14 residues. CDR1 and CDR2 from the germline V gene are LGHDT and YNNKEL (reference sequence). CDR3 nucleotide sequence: TGTGCCAGCAGCCCAGGACCAGGTAGCTATGGCTACACCTTC. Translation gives CASSPGPGSYGYTF.

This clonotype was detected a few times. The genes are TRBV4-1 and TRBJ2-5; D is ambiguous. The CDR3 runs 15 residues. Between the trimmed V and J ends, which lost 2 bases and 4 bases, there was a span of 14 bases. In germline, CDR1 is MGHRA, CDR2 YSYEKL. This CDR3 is CASSQSGRSGETQYF. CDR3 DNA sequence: TGCGCCAGCAGCCAATCGGGCAGATCCGGAGAGACCCAGTACTTC.

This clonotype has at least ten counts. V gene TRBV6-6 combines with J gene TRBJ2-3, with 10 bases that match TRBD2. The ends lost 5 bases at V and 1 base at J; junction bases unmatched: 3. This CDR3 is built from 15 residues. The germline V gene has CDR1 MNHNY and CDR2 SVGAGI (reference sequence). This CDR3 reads CASSLAGVGTDTQYF. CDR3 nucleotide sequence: TGTGCCAGCAGTCTAGCGGGAGTTGGCACAGATACGCAGTATTTT.

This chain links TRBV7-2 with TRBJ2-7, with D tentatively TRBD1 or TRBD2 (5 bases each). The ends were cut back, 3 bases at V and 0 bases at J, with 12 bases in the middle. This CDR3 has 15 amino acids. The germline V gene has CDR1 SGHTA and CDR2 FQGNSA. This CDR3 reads CASSFVKGSSYEQYF. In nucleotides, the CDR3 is TGTGCCAGCAGCTTTGTAAAGGGGAGCTCCTACGAGCAGTACTTC. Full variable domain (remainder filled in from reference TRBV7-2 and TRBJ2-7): GAGVSQSPSNKVTEKGKDVELRCDPISGHTALYWYRQSLGQGLEFLIYFQGNSAPDKSGLPSDRFSAERTGGSVSTLTIQRTQQEDSAVYLCASSFVKGSSYEQYFGPGTRLTVT.

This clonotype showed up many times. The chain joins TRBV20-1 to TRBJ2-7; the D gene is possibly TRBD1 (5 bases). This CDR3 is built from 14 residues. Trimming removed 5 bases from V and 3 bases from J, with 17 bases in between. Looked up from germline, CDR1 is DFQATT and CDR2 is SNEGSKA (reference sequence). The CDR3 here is CSARIPGSDYEQYF. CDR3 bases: TGCAGTGCTCGCATTCCAGGGTCCGACTACGAGCAGTACTTC.

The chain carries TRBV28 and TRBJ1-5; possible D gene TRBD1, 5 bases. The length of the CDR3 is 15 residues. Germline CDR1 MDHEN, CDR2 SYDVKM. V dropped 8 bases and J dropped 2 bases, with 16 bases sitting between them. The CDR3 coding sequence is TGTGCCAGCCGCCCTGGGGGGACGGGCAATCAGCCCCAGCATTTT. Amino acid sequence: CASRPGGTGNQPQHF.

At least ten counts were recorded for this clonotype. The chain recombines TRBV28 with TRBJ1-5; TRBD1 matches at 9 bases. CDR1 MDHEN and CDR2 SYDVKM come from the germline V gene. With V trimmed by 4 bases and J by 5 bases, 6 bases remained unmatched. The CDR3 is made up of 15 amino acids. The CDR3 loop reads CASSSSGTGYQPQHF. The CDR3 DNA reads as TGTGCCAGCAGTTCCTCCGGGACAGGGTATCAGCCCCAGCATTTT. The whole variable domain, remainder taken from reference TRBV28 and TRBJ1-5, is DVKVTQSSRYLVKRTGEKVFLECVQDMDHENMFWYRQDPGLGLRLIYFSYDVKMKEKGDIPEGYSVSREKKERFSLILESASTNQTSMYLCASSSSGTGYQPQHFGDGTRLSIL.

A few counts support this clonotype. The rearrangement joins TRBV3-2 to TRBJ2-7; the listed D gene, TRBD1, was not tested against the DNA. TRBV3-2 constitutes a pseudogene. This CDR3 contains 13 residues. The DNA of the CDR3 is TGTGCCAGCAGCCAGCAGACAGGGGGCGAGCAGTACTTC. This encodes CASSQQTGGEQYF.